A single sample gave rise to the 28 T cell receptor beta chains below, sequenced in a study of T cells after yellow fever vaccination. MiXCR, applied by TCRdb to the 5' RACE reads, yields one record per CDR3 protein. The sample records about 170,000 distinct CDR3 sequences, 8% to 13% being singletons. Specimen: CD8+ T cells sorted from PBMCs, collected 15 days after the yellow fever booster vaccination. Receptor source: a man in his late teens or twenties who received the YFV17D yellow fever vaccine.

The gene calls are TRBV20-1 and TRBJ1-1; D may be TRBD1 (6 bases). The V gene's germline CDR1 is DFQATT and CDR2 SNEGSKA (reference sequence). The CDR3 runs 15 residues. Trimming stripped 1 base from V and 3 bases from J, with 15 bases between. In DNA, the CDR3 is TGCAGTGCTAGAGGCGGGGAGGGGGGATACACTGAAGCTTTCTTT. This translates into CSARGGEGGYTEAFF.

This clonotype has ten or more counts. The chain employs TRBV4-1 and TRBJ2-1; no definite D call. This CDR3 is 13 amino acids long. Deletions cut 6 bases from V and 6 bases from J, with 12 bases between. Germline V gene data show CDR1 as MGHRA and CDR2 as YSYEKL. Written as DNA, the CDR3 is TGCGCCAGCAGAGGCGCCGGAATCAATGAGCAGTTCTTC. It is translated as CASRGAGINEQFF.

This chain connects TRBV7-9 to TRBJ1-2; 8 positions agree with TRBD1. The V and J ends lost 5 bases and 0 bases, in that order; junction bases with no gene match: 8. Germline CDR1 SEHNR, CDR2 FQNEAQ (reference sequence). The CDR3 has 16 residues. CDR3 sequence: CASSPRTGPANYGYTF. The CDR3 DNA sequence: TGTGCCAGCAGCCCGCGGACAGGGCCAGCTAACTATGGCTACACCTTC.

This clonotype was seen a handful of times. The rearrangement links TRBV4-1 to TRBJ2-7; D call uncertain. Looked up from germline, CDR1 is MGHRA and CDR2 is YSYEKL. The CDR3 covers 14 residues. V was trimmed by 0 bases and J by 4 bases, leaving 10 bases between them. The CDR3 DNA is TGCGCCAGCAGCCAAGATCTTCGGATTTACGAGCAGTACGTC. This codes for CASSQDLRIYEQYV.

J is TRBJ2-3 and V is TRBV29-1; possibly TRBD1 or TRBD2 for D (6 bases each). V lost 7 bases, J lost 3 bases, and 23 bases lay in between. The CDR3 loop spans 16 amino acids. Germline CDR1 SQVTM, CDR2 ANQGSEA. The CDR3 loop is CSASPHRDWWTDTQYF. The CDR3 DNA sequence: TGCAGCGCATCGCCCCACAGGGACTGGTGGACAGATACGCAGTATTTT.

This clonotype has a handful of counts. The J gene is TRBJ2-2, the V gene TRBV27; D tentatively fits TRBD1 or TRBD2 (5 bases each). Trimming shortened V by 0 bases and J by 4 bases, and 15 bases separated the two germline ends. Germline V gene lookup returns CDR1 MNHEY and CDR2 SMNVEV (reference sequence). CDR3 size: 17 residues. CDR3 region: CASSLSTPGRGTGELFF. The CDR3 DNA reads TGTGCCAGCAGTTTATCCACCCCGGGACGAGGCACCGGGGAGCTGTTTTTT.

The CDR3 region has the DNA TGTGCCATCAGTGAGTTAGCGGGGGGGCCGGGGACAGATACGCAGTATTTT. This translates into CAISELAGGPGTDTQYF. The chain is built from TRBV10-3 and TRBJ2-3, with 11 bases identical to TRBD2. Looked up from germline, CDR1 is ENHRY and CDR2 is SYGVKD. The CDR3 length is 17 residues. Unmatched junction bases numbered 6, after V lost 1 base and J lost 3 bases.

Notes on this clonotype: Lacking the conserved final phenylalanine or tryptophan, this CDR3 likely reflects a read error. The CDR3 bases are TGCAGCGTTGAGGACAGATCCAGGCAGTACTTA. This gives the protein CSVEDRSRQYL. The chain recombines TRBV29-1 with TRBJ2-7; D is possibly TRBD1 (6 bases). This CDR3 contains 11 residues. The germline V gene has CDR1 SQVTM and CDR2 ANQGSEA. With 3 bases removed from V and 9 bases from J, the gap between germline ends came to 12 bases.

This clonotype was counted at least ten times. The V call is TRBV7-9, the J call TRBJ2-1, with D unresolved. The CDR3 runs 12 residues. CDR1 and CDR2 from the germline V gene are SEHNR and FQNEAQ (reference sequence). V lost 5 bases to trimming and J lost 4 bases, with 6 bases between them. CDR3 nucleotides: TGTGCCAGCAGCCCAGCATACAATGAGCAGTTCTTC. This sequence encodes CASSPAYNEQFF. Full variable domain (missing parts from reference TRBV7-9 and TRBJ2-1): DTGVSQNPRHKITKRGQNVTFRCDPISEHNRLYWYRQTLGQGPEFLTYFQNEAQLEKSRLLSDRFSAERPKGSFSTLEIQRTEQGDSAMYLCASSPAYNEQFFGPGTRLTVL.

This clonotype was observed a handful of times. This rearrangement joins TRBV27 to TRBJ2-3; D is unresolved. This CDR3 is 12 amino acids long. The V gene lost 2 bases and the J gene lost 3 bases, with 3 bases spanning the gap. The germline V gene encodes CDR1 MNHEY and CDR2 SMNVEV (reference sequence). CDR3 sequence: CASSLPTDTQYF. As DNA, the CDR3 is TGTGCCAGCAGTTTACCGACAGATACGCAGTATTTT.

This sequence joins TRBV6-5 and TRBJ2-1; D unresolved. This CDR3 contains 14 residues. Germline V gene lookup returns CDR1 MNHEY and CDR2 SVGAGI. Trimming shortened V by 3 bases and J by 4 bases, and 10 bases separated the two germline ends. The CDR3 bases are TGTGCCAGCAGTTATTCGCCCTTGTACAATGAGCAGTTCTTC. Amino acids: CASSYSPLYNEQFF.

This clonotype was recorded many times. This CDR3 is CASSLEGRLHNEQFF. In DNA form, the CDR3 reads TGTGCCAGCAGCTTAGAGGGGAGGTTGCACAATGAGCAGTTCTTC. The chain recombines TRBV5-5 with TRBJ2-1; the D gene is possibly TRBD2 (6 bases). V lost 2 bases and J 5 bases, leaving 14 bases between the germline ends. The CDR3 consists of 15 residues. Germline V gives CDR1 SGHKS, CDR2 YYEKEE (reference sequence).

V and J are TRBV4-1 and TRBJ2-1; D is perhaps TRBD2 (6 bases). Trimming cost V 4 bases and J 5 bases, with 15 bases left between them. This CDR3 region has 15 residues. CDR1 MGHRA and CDR2 YSYEKL come from the germline V gene. This CDR3 is CASSLPSGVNNEQFF. DNA for the CDR3: TGCGCCAGCAGCCTCCCGTCGGGGGTTAACAATGAGCAGTTCTTC.

The chain links TRBV7-9 to TRBJ2-3, with 8 bases that match TRBD1. CDR1 is SEHNR and CDR2 is FQNEAQ in the germline V gene (reference sequence). The CDR3 contains 17 residues. V lost 6 bases, J lost 2 bases, and 13 bases stayed unmatched. Written as DNA, the CDR3 is TGTGCCAGCAGATACACCGGACAGGGACCAATCACAGATACGCAGTATTTT. This sequence encodes CASRYTGQGPITDTQYF.

The chain recombines TRBV12-3 or TRBV12-4 with TRBJ2-7; D perhaps matches TRBD2 (6 bases). V dropped 5 bases and J dropped 0 bases, with 17 bases sitting between them. The CDR3 spans 16 residues. CDR3 residues: CASSLRWGVSSYEQYF. The CDR3 DNA follows: TGTGCCAGCAGTCTCCGCTGGGGGGTCAGCTCCTACGAGCAGTACTTC.

This clonotype was found a few times. This chain uses TRBV14 with TRBJ2-3, with 13 bases lining up with TRBD2. Germline V lookup: CDR1 SGHDN, CDR2 FVKESK. The length of the CDR3 is 18 residues. V gave up 3 bases and J gave up 2 bases; unmatched junction bases: 8. The CDR3: CASSHPGLAGAHTDTQYF. CDR3 sequence (DNA): TGTGCCAGCAGCCACCCCGGACTAGCGGGGGCCCACACAGATACGCAGTATTTT.

This clonotype appeared a few times. The chain carries TRBV12-3 or TRBV12-4 and TRBJ2-4, with 7 bases matching TRBD1. The CDR3 consists of 16 residues. V lost 5 bases, J lost 0 bases, and 7 bases stayed unmatched. CDR3 in amino acids: CASSPNRGIAKNIQYF. The CDR3 DNA is TGTGCCAGCAGTCCTAACAGGGGAATAGCCAAAAACATTCAGTACTTC.

This clonotype was seen more than once but under ten times. The chain is built from TRBV6-5 and TRBJ1-4, with a weak D call TRBD1 (6 bases). This CDR3 is built from 15 residues. Trimming left V 4 bases short and J 5 bases short, with 14 bases between. From germline, CDR1 is MNHEY and CDR2 SVGAGI. The CDR3 region has the DNA TGTGCCAGCAGTTTCACCGGACAGCTAAATGAAAAACTGTTTTTT. Its protein product is CASSFTGQLNEKLFF.

The chain couples TRBV5-1 to TRBJ2-2, with 7 bases lining up with TRBD1. Looked up from germline, CDR1 is SGHRS and CDR2 is YFSETQ. The CDR3 covers 15 residues. Trimming cost V 6 bases and J 5 bases; bases outside gene matches: 10. CDR3: CASTPTGSETGELFF. The CDR3 coding sequence is TGCGCCAGCACCCCGACAGGGAGTGAAACCGGGGAGCTGTTTTTT.

In this sample, this clonotype turned up many times. V usage is TRBV24-1 and J usage is TRBJ1-5, with TRBD1 matching 7 bases. V trimming: 3 bases; J trimming: 5 bases; junction bases outside the gene matches: 3. The CDR3 runs 14 residues. Germline V lookup: CDR1 KGHDR, CDR2 SFDVKD. The CDR3, as DNA: TGTGCCACCAGTGATGTAACAGGGGATCAGCCCCAGCATTTT. Translated, it gives CATSDVTGDQPQHF.

This clonotype was recorded many times. The chain joins TRBV7-2 to TRBJ2-3, with D maybe TRBD1 (6 bases). Trimming shortened V by 6 bases and J by 1 base, and 8 bases separated the two germline ends. The CDR3 has 13 residues. Germline V gene data show CDR1 as SGHTA and CDR2 as FQGNSA. The CDR3 nucleotides read TGTGCCAGCAGGTGGACAGGCACAGATACGCAGTATTTT. As protein: CASRWTGTDTQYF.

This clonotype has more than one count but fewer than ten. The chain uses TRBV7-9 and TRBJ2-3, with TRBD2 matching 8 bases. Germline loops: CDR1 SEHNR, CDR2 FQNEAQ (reference sequence). This CDR3 is built from 14 residues. The V and J ends lost 5 bases and 2 bases, in that order; junction bases with no gene match: 3. CDR3 nucleotides: TGTGCCAGCAGCCGCGGGGGGCTCACAGATACGCAGTATTTT. It yields the protein CASSRGGLTDTQYF.

Only one count was recorded for this clonotype. The chain has TRBV5-1 and TRBJ2-6, with 7 bases matching TRBD2. The CDR3 loop spans 16 amino acids. The germline V gene has CDR1 SGHRS and CDR2 YFSETQ. Unmatched junction bases numbered 1, after V lost 1 base and J lost 0 bases. The CDR3 nucleotides are TGCGCCAGCAGCTTGAGGGACTACTCTGGGGCCAACGTCCTGACTTTC. Translated, it gives CASSLRDYSGANVLTF.

This clonotype was seen a handful of times. The chain joins TRBV2 to TRBJ1-1, with TRBD1 identical over 8 bases. This CDR3 contains 15 residues. V was pared by 8 bases and J by 2 bases, with 10 bases of the junction left unmatched. Per germline, CDR1 SNHLY and CDR2 FYNNEI. CDR3 sequence reads: CASRQGTSSNTEAFF. The CDR3 DNA follows: TGTGCCAGCCGACAGGGGACAAGCAGTAACACTGAAGCTTTCTTT. The variable domain in full, with the rest retrieved from reference TRBV2 and TRBJ1-1, is EPEVTQTPSHQVTQMGQEVILRCVPISNHLYFYWYRQILGQKVEFLVSFYNNEISEKSEIFDDQFSVERPDGSNFTLKIRSTKLEDSAMYFCASRQGTSSNTEAFFGQGTRLTVV.

There are a few counts of this clonotype. The chain links TRBV4-2 to TRBJ2-1; 9 bases agree with TRBD2. The V gene's germline CDR1 is LGHNA and CDR2 YNFKEQ. V lost 4 bases, J lost 1 base, and 8 bases stayed unmatched. The CDR3 is 17 amino acids. CDR3 loop: CASSPQGSGGSYNEQFF. As DNA, the CDR3 is TGTGCCAGCAGCCCCCAGGGTAGCGGGGGATCCTACAATGAGCAGTTCTTC.

This clonotype occurred many times. The V and J genes are TRBV11-2 and TRBJ2-2; possible D gene TRBD1, 6 bases. Germline lookup yields CDR1 SGHAT and CDR2 FQNNGV. Trimming removed 2 bases from V and 7 bases from J, with 17 bases in between. The CDR3 is made up of 16 amino acids. CDR3 bases: TGTGCCAGCAGCTTAACTGACGGACAGCCCGTCGGGGAGCTGTTTTTT. Its translation: CASSLTDGQPVGELFF.

The rearrangement links TRBV6-2 or TRBV6-3 to TRBJ1-2; the D is unclear. Germline assignment: CDR1 MNHEY and CDR2 SVGEGT. The CDR3 sequence is 13 residues long. V was shortened by 0 bases and J by 4 bases, with 6 bases between the two germline ends. CDR3 nucleotides: TGTGCCAGCAGTTACTCAAACAGCTATGGCTACACCTTC. Translating gives CASSYSNSYGYTF.

This clonotype showed up just a few times. J is TRBJ1-2 and V is TRBV4-1; no clear D gene. Germline V lookup: CDR1 MGHRA, CDR2 YSYEKL. The CDR3 loop spans 14 amino acids. Trimming stripped 2 bases from V and 4 bases from J, with 11 bases between. The DNA of the CDR3 is TGCGCCAGCAGCCAACTAGACAACGCCTATGGCTACACCTTC. Its translation: CASSQLDNAYGYTF.